One sample yielded the 7 T cell receptor beta chains listed below, sequenced in a study of blood T cell repertoires in COVID-19 (dated by TCRdb to the early 2020s). Receptor libraries were prepared by the immunoSEQ multiplex PCR assay. Imported from immuneACCESS, the table was reduced by TCRdb to in-frame sequences with V and J called. These copies leave out some clones; in studies compared against another copy, an unresolved V gene accounts for under half, and the cause of the remainder is not known. This sample comprises about 110,000 clones, roughly 80% of them detected only once. In total, the top ten clones hold over 4% of the sample. The sample comprised peripheral blood. The receptors shown here come from a human donor in a cohort sampled during active COVID-19.

The chain combines TRBV7-2 with TRBJ2-1; 10 nucleotides agree with TRBD2. V lost 5 bases, J lost 0 bases, and 1 base stayed unmatched. The CDR3 is made up of 15 amino acids. The germline gives CDR1 SGHTA, CDR2 FQGNSA. This chain's CDR3 is CASSASGSSYNEQFF. The DNA of the CDR3 is TGTGCCAGCAGCGCTAGCGGGAGCTCCTACAATGAGCAGTTCTTC. Together with reference TRBV7-2 and TRBJ2-1, the CDR3 gives the full variable domain: GAGVSQSPSNKVTEKGKDVELRCDPISGHTALYWYRQSLGQGLEFLIYFQGNSAPDKSGLPSDRFSAERTGGSVSTLTIQRTQQEDSAVYLCASSASGSSYNEQFFGPGTRLTVL.

This sequence joins TRBV7-9 and TRBJ2-3; TRBD2 matches 13 bases. This CDR3 is 17 amino acids long. Germline-derived CDR1 and CDR2 are SEHNR and FQNEAQ (reference sequence). Trimming cost V 1 base and J 4 bases; bases outside gene matches: 5. CDR3 nucleotide sequence: TGTGCCAGCAGCTTAGGAGGACTAGCGGGAGTTTCAGATACGCAGTATTTT. Amino acids: CASSLGGLAGVSDTQYF.

The rearrangement uses TRBV28 and TRBJ1-2; D perhaps matches TRBD1 (6 bases). The CDR3 runs 12 residues. Germline assignment: CDR1 MDHEN and CDR2 SYDVKM. The V and J ends lost 8 bases and 5 bases respectively, with 12 bases between them. The CDR3 DNA is TGTGCCAGCTTTGCAGGGGAGTATGGCTACACCTTC. Its protein is CASFAGEYGYTF.

A few counts support this clone. The genes are TRBV7-3 and TRBJ2-3; the match to TRBD2 covers 15 bases. CDR3 length: 17 amino acids. V shed 4 bases and J 0 bases; nucleotides not matched to a gene: 2. Germline lookup yields CDR1 SGHTA and CDR2 FQGTGA. CDR3 amino acids: CASSSGLAGGSTDTQYF. In nucleotides, the CDR3 is TGTGCCAGCAGCTCGGGACTAGCGGGGGGTAGCACAGATACGCAGTATTTT.

The CDR3 DNA is TGTGCCAGCAGCCTCGGGGTTGGGCCAATCGACAATGAGCAGTTCTTC. It yields the protein CASSLGVGPIDNEQFF. The chain uses TRBV3-1 (or the pseudogene TRBV3-2) and TRBJ2-1; D is possibly TRBD2 (5 bases). The CDR3 length is 16 residues. Trimming shortened V by 4 bases and J by 5 bases, and 18 bases separated the two germline ends. CDR1 is LGHDT, CDR2 YNNKEL, per germline (reference sequence).

The chain employs TRBV5-1 and TRBJ2-1, with 8 bases identical to TRBD2. The CDR3 is made up of 16 amino acids. After removal of 0 bases from V and 3 bases from J, the junction contained 5 bases not matched to a gene. Germline values: CDR1 SGHRS, CDR2 YFSETQ. The CDR3: CASSLGAGANYNEQFF. In DNA form, the CDR3 reads TGCGCCAGCAGCTTGGGAGCGGGGGCAAACTACAATGAGCAGTTCTTC.

The chain links TRBV7-2 to TRBJ2-7; weak D call: TRBD1 (5 bases). V lost 0 bases, J lost 2 bases, and 11 bases lay in between. In germline, CDR1 is SGHTA, CDR2 FQGNSA. The CDR3 runs 15 residues. CDR3 residues: CASSLATARAYEQYF. The CDR3 coding sequence is TGTGCCAGCAGCTTAGCGACGGCCAGGGCCTACGAGCAGTACTTC.